The subject of this entry is one TCR beta chain. The count of this clone is one. This receptor's antigen is unknown. Base qualities are not at hand, and no much larger clone is one base apart. The data are from a study of T cell changes during pregnancy in multiple sclerosis (dated by TCRdb to between 2019 and 2020). For the wider study: Changes in the T cell repertoire over the course of pregnancy were examined in this study in women with multiple sclerosis.

To prepare the library, the immunoSEQ multiplex PCR assay was applied. Entries here come from immuneACCESS through TCRdb and include only in-frame sequences with V and J called. Some clones fail to appear in such tables; in the studies checked, an unresolved V gene covers under half of the shortfall, and the cause of the remainder is unknown. In this sample the table shows 85,000 to 95,000 clones, roughly 91% of which occur a single time. Of the sample, more than 1.5% is held by the ten largest clones. The sequence was obtained from a female donor in good health, enrolled as a control in a pregnancy study. Specimen: peripheral blood, collected after pregnancy.

The DNA sequence is as follows: TGTGCCAGCAGTGACCCCGGGACAGCGAGGGGAGCTTTCTTT. It is translated as CASSDPGTARGAFF. The V and J genes are TRBV6-1 and TRBJ1-1, and 7 bases in between align with TRBD1. From the cysteine up to the phenylalanine, the CDR3 has a length of 14 residues. CDR3 DNA only is kept here, 42 bases in frame from base 1. The germline V and J ends show losses of 3 bases and 10 bases respectively, and no gene match explains 11 bases of the junction. The CDR1 and CDR2 encoded by the germline V gene are MNHNS and SASEGT.